What follows are 26 T cell receptor beta chains derived from one specimen sequenced in a study of regulatory T cells in long-lasting Graves disease. Both iRepertoire HTBI primers and Arm-PCR of CDR3 regions were used to build the TCR beta libraries. MiXCR, applied by TCRdb to the multiplex PCR reads, yields one record per CDR3 protein. The sample lists roughly 520,000 distinct CDR3 sequences, around 11% occurring once. The time point: newly diagnosed GD, antithyroid drugs for less than 3 months. Extracted PBMC RNA gave rise to the TCR library. This same sample was also part of a study on T cells in Graves' hyperthyroidism and ophthalmopathy.

The input for sequencing was peripheral blood mononuclear cells (PBMCs), taken at new diagnosis, from a patient treated with antithyroid drugs. The receptors originated from a woman aged 25 to 39 with Graves disease.

Details on this clonotype: Since a much larger clone is just one base distant, this may be a read error. The rearrangement joins TRBV2 to TRBJ2-2, with 9 bases matching TRBD2. CDR3 length equals 16 residues. Germline CDR1 is SNHLY and CDR2 is FYNNEI. The CDR3 sequence: CASGETSGRNTGELFF. CDR3 in DNA: TGTGCCAGCGGTGAGACTAGCGGACGTAACACCGGGGAGCTGTTTTTT.

This clonotype occurred many times. This rearrangement joins TRBV2 to TRBJ1-4; no firm D call. The CDR3 loop spans 18 amino acids. Germline-derived CDR1 and CDR2 are SNHLY and FYNNEI. V dropped 5 bases and J dropped 2 bases, with 21 bases sitting between them. CDR3 sequence reads: CASSTPSLRLVTNEKLFF. The CDR3 nucleotides read TGTGCCAGCAGTACACCAAGCCTGCGGTTGGTTACTAATGAAAAACTGTTTTTT.

As to this clonotype: The conserved phenylalanine or tryptophan normally closing the CDR3 is absent here, so this likely arose from a read error. The chain employs TRBV7-2 and TRBJ2-1; D uncertain. This CDR3 contains 14 residues. Germline V gene sequence: CDR1 SGHTA, CDR2 FQGNSA. The CDR3 DNA follows: TGCGCCAGCAGCCAAGGGCAGGTCTACAATGAGCAGTTCTTG. This codes for CASSQGQVYNEQFL.

This clonotype appeared many times. The gene calls are TRBV3-1 and TRBJ2-1, with D uncertain. The V and J ends lost 0 bases and 5 bases respectively, with 5 bases between them. CDR3 length: 13 residues. Germline V gives CDR1 LGHDT, CDR2 YNNKEL (reference sequence). The CDR3 nucleotides read TGTGCCAGCAGCCAAGATATTCACAATGAGCAGTTCTTC. Translating gives CASSQDIHNEQFF.

This clonotype was seen at least ten times. The V call is TRBV28, the J call TRBJ2-1, with D maybe TRBD2 (6 bases). CDR1 is MDHEN, CDR2 SYDVKM, per germline. This CDR3 contains 14 residues. V lost 5 bases to trimming and J lost 5 bases, with 13 bases between them. The CDR3 loop reads CASSGFWGDNEQFF. CDR3 DNA: TGTGCCAGCAGTGGGTTTTGGGGGGACAATGAGCAGTTCTTC.

As for this clonotype: A much bigger clone sits one base away, suggesting this may be a read error. The chain combines TRBV2 with TRBJ2-1; 14 bases are shared with TRBD2. The germline CDR1 and CDR2 sequences are SNHLY and FYNNEI. The CDR3 runs 14 residues. CDR3 DNA: TGTGCCAGCACCCGGACTAGCGGGAGGCGTGTCCAGGTCTTC. It is translated as CASTRTSGRRVQVF.

This clonotype was seen at least ten times. The chain employs TRBV12-3 or TRBV12-4 and TRBJ2-2; D is ambiguous. This CDR3 region has 15 residues. Deletions cut 6 bases from V and 6 bases from J, with 17 bases between. The CDR3 DNA reads TGTGCCAGCAGCCACCGATATTACACACCCGGGGAGCTGTTTTTT. It is translated as CASSHRYYTPGELFF.

This clonotype occurred many times. The J gene is TRBJ1-5, the V gene TRBV6-1; D might be TRBD1 (6 bases). V was clipped by 3 bases and J by 7 bases, with 22 bases between them. The CDR3 runs to 17 residues. The germline CDR1 and CDR2 sequences are MNHNS and SASEGT. The chain's CDR3 is CASSDQGLLLNQQPQHF. In nucleotides, the CDR3 is TGTGCCAGCAGTGATCAGGGGCTACTTCTCAATCAACAGCCCCAGCATTTT.

This clonotype has at least ten counts. J is TRBJ2-3 and V is TRBV4-3; 10 bases match TRBD2. CDR1 is LGHNA and CDR2 is YSLEER in the germline V gene. The J segment lost 3 bases and the V segment lost 0 bases, leaving 6 bases of the junction unmatched. The CDR3 is 17 residues long. CDR3 coding DNA: TGCGCCAGCAGCCAAGATCCTAGCGGGAGTTTGACAGATACGCAGTATTTT. Protein: CASSQDPSGSLTDTQYF.

At least ten counts were recorded for this clonotype. The chain employs TRBV19 and TRBJ2-1, with 12 bases identical to TRBD2. The germline V gene encodes CDR1 LNHDA and CDR2 SQIVND (reference sequence). This CDR3 has 18 amino acids. V gave up 6 bases and J gave up 0 bases; unmatched junction bases: 9. In nucleotides, the CDR3 is TGTGCCAGTAGACTAGCGGGGGGCCAAACGAGCTCCTACAATGAGCAGTTCTTC. The encoded protein is CASRLAGGQTSSYNEQFF.

The chain recombines TRBV4-1 with TRBJ2-1; a possible D gene is TRBD1 (5 bases). CDR1 is MGHRA and CDR2 is YSYEKL in the germline V gene. Trimming removed 4 bases from V and 3 bases from J, with 16 bases in between. CDR3 size: 16 residues. Here the CDR3 reads CASSPPQGPRYNEQFF. DNA for the CDR3: TGCGCCAGCAGCCCCCCCCAGGGCCCTCGCTACAATGAGCAGTTCTTC.

V is TRBV12-3 or TRBV12-4 and J is TRBJ2-7; no clear D. V dropped 5 bases and J dropped 3 bases, with 11 bases sitting between them. This CDR3 contains 13 residues. The DNA of the CDR3 is TGTGCCAGCAGTACAACAGTACACTACGAGCAGTACTTC. Residues: CASSTTVHYEQYF.

This clonotype showed up many times. V and J are TRBV27 and TRBJ2-1; TRBD1 or TRBD2 may be the D gene (5 bases each). Per germline, CDR1 MNHEY and CDR2 SMNVEV (reference sequence). V gave up 6 bases and J gave up 4 bases, with 16 bases separating them. The CDR3 spans 15 residues. The CDR3 here is CASRAPGAIYNEQFF. Written as DNA, the CDR3 is TGTGCCAGCAGAGCGCCCGGGGCCATTTACAATGAGCAGTTCTTC.

This clonotype was recorded at least ten times. V gene TRBV19 combines with J gene TRBJ2-1, with TRBD2 matching over 7 bases. J lost 5 bases, V lost 1 base, and 5 bases had no gene match. Germline V gives CDR1 LNHDA, CDR2 SQIVND (reference sequence). This CDR3 comprises 15 residues. The CDR3 here is CASSIAGGLNNEQFF. The CDR3 region has the DNA TGTGCCAGTAGTATAGCGGGGGGACTAAACAATGAGCAGTTCTTC.

This clonotype was seen at least ten times. This sequence joins TRBV6-9 and TRBJ1-2; D unclear. V was trimmed by 3 bases and J by 5 bases, leaving 13 bases between them. Germline loops: CDR1 MNHGY, CDR2 SVAAGI. The CDR3 has 14 residues. In nucleotides, the CDR3 is TGTGCCAGCAGTTACACCGAGGACGCGTATGGCTACACCTTC. Translating gives CASSYTEDAYGYTF.

This clonotype was seen many times. The V and J genes are TRBV24-1 and TRBJ1-1; tentative D call: TRBD1 (5 bases). Germline V gene sequence: CDR1 KGHDR, CDR2 SFDVKD. CDR3 length: 13 residues. The ends were cut back, 7 bases at V and 5 bases at J, with 13 bases in the middle. In DNA, the CDR3 is TGTGCCACCAGCGGGACCGAGGGGACTGAAGCTTTCTTT. Translation: CATSGTEGTEAFF.

This clonotype was detected only a few times. The rearrangement joins TRBV4-1 to TRBJ2-1, with D perhaps TRBD1 (6 bases). There are 15 residues in the CDR3. The germline V and J ends were trimmed by 4 bases and 7 bases, with 17 bases remaining between them. Per the germline V gene, CDR1 is MGHRA and CDR2 is YSYEKL. The CDR3: CASSLRRGSWNEQFF. The CDR3 region has the DNA TGCGCCAGCAGCCTAAGAAGGGGGTCGTGGAATGAGCAGTTCTTC.

In this sample, this clonotype turned up many times. The V call is TRBV11-2, the J call TRBJ2-1, with unresolved D. The CDR3 runs to 12 residues. The V end lost 5 bases, the J end lost 11 bases, and 13 bases lay between the germline ends. Germline values: CDR1 SGHAT, CDR2 FQNNGV. The CDR3 region is CASSPVVGQQFF. CDR3 in DNA: TGTGCCAGCAGCCCTGTAGTTGGCCAGCAGTTCTTC.

This clonotype was seen only a few times. V and J are TRBV29-1 and TRBJ1-2; 11 bases line up with TRBD1. Unmatched junction bases numbered 12, after V lost 7 bases and J lost 5 bases. Germline loops: CDR1 SQVTM, CDR2 ANQGSEA. The CDR3 sequence is 15 residues long. The CDR3 loop reads CSAGGIGTGGYGYTF. CDR3 sequence (DNA): TGCAGCGCTGGGGGAATTGGGACAGGGGGTTATGGCTACACCTTC.

V and J are TRBV5-1 and TRBJ2-3, with unresolved D. The CDR3 covers 15 residues. Germline V CDR1 and CDR2: SGHRS, YFSETQ. With 1 base removed from V and 2 bases from J, the gap between germline ends came to 11 bases. CDR3 region: CASSLTVQTTDTQYF. Here the CDR3 DNA reads TGCGCCAGCAGCTTGACAGTCCAAACCACAGATACGCAGTATTTT. Complete variable domain (other parts from reference TRBV5-1 and TRBJ2-3): KAGVTQTPRYLIKTRGQQVTLSCSPISGHRSVSWYQQTPGQGLQFLFEYFSETQRNKGNFPGRFSGRQFSNSRSEMNVSTLELGDSALYLCASSLTVQTTDTQYFGPGTRLTVL.

This clonotype was recorded at least ten times. The V gene is TRBV28, the J gene TRBJ1-4, with D possibly being TRBD1 (5 bases). V was clipped by 4 bases and J by 13 bases, with 22 bases between them. Germline V gene sequence: CDR1 MDHEN, CDR2 SYDVKM. This CDR3 region has 15 residues. CDR3 loop: CASSSGGGSKVRLFF. The CDR3 bases are TGTGCCAGCAGTTCCGGTGGGGGTAGTAAGGTCCGACTGTTTTTT.

V and J are TRBV13 and TRBJ2-2; D uncertain. V was clipped by 4 bases and J by 6 bases, with 9 bases between them. The CDR3 is 13 residues long. Germline CDR1 and CDR2: PRHDT and FYEKMQ (reference sequence). CDR3 in amino acids: CASSSQVPGELFF. CDR3 nucleotides: TGTGCCAGCAGCTCTCAGGTGCCCGGGGAGCTGTTTTTT.

This clonotype was found many times. The chain couples TRBV30 to TRBJ1-2; tentatively, D is TRBD1 (6 bases). Trimming cost V 4 bases and J 4 bases, with 10 bases left between them. From germline, CDR1 is GTSNPN and CDR2 SVGIG (reference sequence). The CDR3 spans 12 residues. The CDR3 here is CAWKGDTYGYTF. CDR3 DNA sequence: TGTGCCTGGAAGGGGGATACCTATGGCTACACCTTC.

The gene calls are TRBV28 and TRBJ1-4; D gene uncertain. V lost 2 bases to trimming and J lost 8 bases, with 9 bases between them. Per germline, CDR1 MDHEN and CDR2 SYDVKM. The CDR3 length is 13 residues. CDR3 DNA: TGTGCCAGCAGTTTAGCCGTAAAGGAAAAACTGTTTTTT. Amino acids: CASSLAVKEKLFF.

The sample holds many counts of this clonotype. The rearrangement uses TRBV19 and TRBJ2-1; possible D gene TRBD1, 6 bases. CDR3 size: 15 residues. Germline lookup yields CDR1 LNHDA and CDR2 SQIVND (reference sequence). The germline V and J ends were trimmed by 4 bases and 4 bases, with 14 bases remaining between them. CDR3 bases: TGTGCCAGTAGTAGCTCCCCGACAGGTTACAATGAGCAGTTCTTC. It is translated as CASSSSPTGYNEQFF.

This clonotype has just a few counts. This chain links TRBV18 with TRBJ2-7; the match to TRBD2 covers 7 bases. The V segment lost 2 bases and the J segment 0 bases; nucleotides outside the gene matches: 7. CDR3 size: 16 residues. Looked up from germline, CDR1 is KGHSH and CDR2 is LQKENI. This chain's CDR3 is CASSPSGGGGSYEQYF. The CDR3 DNA reads as TGTGCCAGCTCACCATCAGGCGGCGGGGGCTCCTACGAGCAGTACTTC.